This entry lists 11 T cell receptor beta chains sequenced from one sample in a study of monozygotic twins with inflammatory bowel disease. TCRdb reprocessed the 5' RACE reads and stores each CDR3 protein as one record, lacking DNA. The specimen's table records 93,000 or so distinct CDR3 sequences. The specimen sequenced was blood. These TCRs come from a human donor with ulcerative colitis or Crohn's disease, or a healthy co-twin of an affected twin (not recorded which).

The chain is built from TRBV16 and TRBJ1-5. The CDR3 has 16 amino acids. Germline V gene data show CDR1 as KGHSY and CDR2 as FQNENV. The CDR3 sequence is CASSQIWRKGNQPQHF.

CDR3 protein: CSVEGQTNEQFF. The chain links TRBV29-1 to TRBJ2-1. This CDR3 has 12 amino acids. CDR1 is SQVTM, CDR2 ANQGSEA, per germline.

V and J are TRBV11-2 and TRBJ2-1; the TCRdb call, TRBD2, lacks DNA for checking. The CDR3 covers 18 residues. Per the germline V gene, CDR1 is SGHAT and CDR2 is FQNNGV. The CDR3 here is CASSPLPTSGGSYNEQFF.

The V call is TRBV7-2, the J call TRBJ2-2; checking the TCRdb D call of TRBD1 is not possible without DNA. This CDR3 contains 16 residues. Germline V gives CDR1 SGHTA, CDR2 FQGNSA. This chain's CDR3 is CASTSIWDIAAGELFF. The full variable domain, completed using reference TRBV7-2 and TRBJ2-2, is GAGVSQSPSNKVTEKGKDVELRCDPISGHTALYWYRQSLGQGLEFLIYFQGNSAPDKSGLPSDRFSAERTGGSVSTLTIQRTQQEDSAVYLCASTSIWDIAAGELFFGEGSRLTVL.

The CDR3 loop reads CASSLSARGHEQYF. The chain combines TRBV7-2 with TRBJ2-7; TCRdb selects TRBD1, and the lack of DNA leaves this call unchecked. The CDR3 consists of 14 residues. Per germline, CDR1 SGHTA and CDR2 FQGNSA. The complete variable domain, with remaining parts taken from reference TRBV7-2 and TRBJ2-7, reads GAGVSQSPSNKVTEKGKDVELRCDPISGHTALYWYRQSLGQGLEFLIYFQGNSAPDKSGLPSDRFSAERTGGSVSTLTIQRTQQEDSAVYLCASSLSARGHEQYFGPGTRLTVT.

The rearrangement links TRBV12-3 or TRBV12-4 to TRBJ2-5; TCRdb selects TRBD1, and the lack of DNA leaves this call unchecked. CDR3 length equals 14 residues. CDR3 sequence reads: CASSGQGGRETQYF.

The chain uses TRBV18 and TRBJ2-5; TCRdb calls TRBD1, which cannot be checked without DNA. The V gene's germline CDR1 is KGHSH and CDR2 LQKENI. The CDR3 runs 14 residues. The CDR3 region is CASSPGTGAETQYF.

The chain employs TRBV7-8 and TRBJ2-1; lacking DNA, the TRBD2 call made by TCRdb goes unchecked. CDR3 length: 17 residues. Germline values: CDR1 SGHVS, CDR2 FQNEAQ. CDR3: CASSPRLAGVVGNEQFF.

CDR3 loop: CASTLRGGYEQYF. The chain couples TRBV6-5 to TRBJ2-7; TCRdb gives TRBD2 as the D gene, but with no DNA this cannot be confirmed. The CDR3 totals 13 residues. Germline-derived CDR1 and CDR2 are MNHEY and SVGAGI.

The rearrangement uses TRBV10-3 and TRBJ2-5; checking the TCRdb D call of TRBD2 is not possible without DNA. The CDR3 totals 14 residues. CDR1 and CDR2 from the germline V gene are ENHRY and SYGVKD. Here the CDR3 reads CAISVGTAQETQYF.

V usage is TRBV9 and J usage is TRBJ2-3; with no DNA, the TCRdb D assignment of TRBD2 cannot be verified. CDR3 length: 15 residues. Per germline, CDR1 SGDLS and CDR2 YYNGEE. The CDR3 spells CASSVGGLAGDTQYF.